A single sample is the source of the 21 T cell receptor beta chains below, sequenced in a study of a mutant IDH1 vaccine in newly diagnosed glioma (dated by TCRdb to the early 2020s). For these receptors, no antigen is known. Receptor libraries were prepared by the immunoSEQ multiplex PCR assay. TCRdb stores this immuneACCESS table with in-frame sequences only. Part of the clones is absent; in the studies checked, under half of the shortfall reflects unresolved V genes, and no reason is known for the rest. The table for this sample lists roughly 51,000 clones; 65% to 85% of them were counted only once. Together, the top ten hold around 6.7% of the sample. Read against the paper, the sample's time point label means: week 35, safety follow-up. Every vaccine dose consisted of 300 ug of a 20-mer mutant IDH1 peptide in Montanide, administered subcutaneously together with topical imiquimod. The starting material was PBMCs, obtained from a glioma patient whose treatment included an IDH1 peptide vaccine. These receptors were taken from a man aged 40-49 years with glioma.

The chain links TRBV7-9 to TRBJ1-1, with TRBD1 matching over 7 bases. CDR3 length: 15 amino acids. V lost 5 bases, J lost 8 bases, and 14 bases stayed unmatched. In germline, CDR1 is SEHNR, CDR2 FQNEAQ (reference sequence). This CDR3 is CASSLTNRGFLEAFF. CDR3 sequence (DNA): TGTGCCAGCAGCCTTACCAACAGGGGATTTCTGGAAGCTTTCTTT.

This clone was detected once. This rearrangement joins TRBV27 to TRBJ2-1; tentatively, D is TRBD2 (6 bases). V dropped 7 bases and J dropped 7 bases, with 14 bases sitting between them. The CDR3 sequence is 13 residues long. Looked up from germline, CDR1 is MNHEY and CDR2 is SMNVEV (reference sequence). DNA for the CDR3: TGTGCCAGCACTTCGGGACTTACTAATGAGCAGTTCTTC. Amino acids: CASTSGLTNEQFF.

V usage is TRBV10-3 and J usage is TRBJ2-3; D possibly corresponds to TRBD2 (5 bases). The germline gives CDR1 ENHRY, CDR2 SYGVKD. V lost 8 bases, J lost 1 base, and 16 bases lay in between. This CDR3 has 15 residues. CDR3 in DNA: TGTGCCATCGCCCTTGGTGGACTGCGCACAGATACGCAGTATTTT. Translated: CAIALGGLRTDTQYF.

V gene TRBV9 combines with J gene TRBJ1-6; D uncertain. Germline CDR1 SGDLS, CDR2 YYNGEE. The CDR3 is 13 residues long. With 3 bases removed from V and 9 bases from J, the gap between germline ends came to 10 bases. CDR3: CASSARPRSPLHF. Here the CDR3 DNA reads TGTGCCAGCAGCGCCCGCCCGCGTTCACCCCTCCACTTT.

This chain connects TRBV5-8 to TRBJ2-7, with D possibly TRBD1 on 6 matching bases. The CDR3 sequence is 16 residues long. Trimming cost V 0 bases and J 3 bases, with 16 bases left between them. The germline CDR1 and CDR2 sequences are SGHTS and YDEGEE. Here the CDR3 reads CASSLEGVSDYYEQYF. CDR3 DNA sequence: TGTGCCAGCAGCTTGGAGGGGGTTAGCGACTACTACGAGCAGTACTTC.

The rearrangement joins TRBV5-1 to TRBJ1-4, with D perhaps matching TRBD1 (5 bases). The CDR3 contains 16 residues. Trimming took off 4 bases at V and 3 bases at J, with 16 bases between the two ends. Germline V gene lookup returns CDR1 SGHRS and CDR2 YFSETQ. The CDR3 sequence is CASSPGTSRSNEKLFF. The CDR3 DNA follows: TGCGCCAGCAGCCCAGGGACTTCTCGGTCTAATGAAAAACTGTTTTTT.

The chain combines TRBV2 with TRBJ2-7; 8 bases map to TRBD1. The germline V gene has CDR1 SNHLY and CDR2 FYNNEI. The trim removed 1 base at V and 6 bases at J, leaving 2 bases unmatched. This CDR3 has 13 residues. CDR3 DNA: TGTGCCAGCAGTGAAGGGACAGGGTTCGAGCAGTACTTC. Translating gives CASSEGTGFEQYF.

J is TRBJ1-2 and V is TRBV6-6; D may be TRBD1 (6 bases). Trimming took off 1 base at V and 0 bases at J, with 9 bases between the two ends. The CDR3 is made up of 15 amino acids. Germline V gene sequence: CDR1 MNHNY, CDR2 SVGAGI (reference sequence). CDR3 in amino acids: CASSYYGGANYGYTF. CDR3 DNA sequence: TGTGCCAGCAGTTACTACGGGGGCGCTAACTATGGCTACACCTTC.

The chain uses TRBV19 and TRBJ1-6; D gene uncertain. Germline V gives CDR1 LNHDA, CDR2 SQIVND (reference sequence). V was trimmed by 6 bases and J by 3 bases, leaving 21 bases between them. The CDR3 runs 18 residues. CDR3 sequence (DNA): TGTGCCAGTAGCACTAAGCGCCCTCCATCAGACTATAATTCACCCCTCCACTTT. This translates into CASSTKRPPSDYNSPLHF. Based on the CDR3 plus reference TRBV19 and TRBJ1-6, the full variable domain is DGGITQSPKYLFRKEGQNVTLSCEQNLNHDAMYWYRQDPGQGLRLIYYSQIVNDFQKGDIAEGYSVSREKKESFPLTVTSAQKNPTAFYLCASSTKRPPSDYNSPLHFGNGTRLTVT.

J is TRBJ1-5 and V is TRBV5-6; D gene unclear. Germline V gene data show CDR1 as SGHDT and CDR2 as YYEEEE. The V and J ends lost 2 bases and 6 bases respectively, with 12 bases between them. The CDR3 is made up of 14 amino acids. This CDR3 reads CASSFNRGSQPQHF. CDR3 nucleotide sequence: TGTGCCAGCAGCTTTAATCGTGGCAGTCAGCCCCAGCATTTT.

The chain links TRBV2 to TRBJ1-1; 7 bases map to TRBD1. CDR3 length equals 12 residues. With V trimmed by 7 bases and J by 7 bases, 6 bases remained unmatched. Per germline, CDR1 SNHLY and CDR2 FYNNEI. This CDR3 is CASKRGLDEAFF. The CDR3 nucleotides are TGTGCCAGCAAGAGGGGGCTCGATGAAGCTTTCTTT.

This clone was counted between two and nine times. The chain is built from TRBV4-1 and TRBJ2-7; possibly TRBD1 or TRBD2 for D (5 bases each). V lost 4 bases and J 0 bases, leaving 13 bases between the germline ends. The length of the CDR3 is 15 residues. The germline gives CDR1 MGHRA, CDR2 YSYEKL. CDR3 bases: TGCGCCAGCAGCCGATCCCCAGGGAGCTCCTACGAGCAGTACTTC. As protein: CASSRSPGSSYEQYF.

The gene calls are TRBV7-8 and TRBJ1-5; D not certain. Per germline, CDR1 SGHVS and CDR2 FQNEAQ. The germline V and J ends were trimmed by 1 base and 6 bases, with 10 bases remaining between them. The CDR3 length is 14 residues. The CDR3, as DNA: TGTGCCAGCAGCTTAGAATGGGGAGGTCAGCCCCAGCATTTT. Translated, it gives CASSLEWGGQPQHF.

V and J are TRBV7-9 and TRBJ2-2; no definite D call. Germline V gene data show CDR1 as SEHNR and CDR2 as FQNEAQ (reference sequence). The CDR3 is 11 amino acids. The ends were cut back, 4 bases at V and 6 bases at J, with 3 bases in the middle. The CDR3 nucleotides are TGTGCCAGCAGCTCTTCCGGGGAGCTGTTTTTT. It is translated as CASSSSGELFF.

The V call is TRBV19, the J call TRBJ1-1; D gene ambiguous. V was clipped by 3 bases and J by 1 base, with 9 bases between them. The germline V gene encodes CDR1 LNHDA and CDR2 SQIVND (reference sequence). CDR3 length: 14 amino acids. The CDR3 protein is CASSIGGRNTEAFF. DNA for the CDR3: TGTGCCAGTAGTATTGGAGGGCGGAACACTGAAGCTTTCTTT.

The chain carries TRBV7-3 and TRBJ2-6; D unresolved. CDR3 length: 15 amino acids. V dropped 2 bases and J dropped 1 base, with 6 bases sitting between them. Germline CDR1 is SGHTA and CDR2 is FQGTGA. The CDR3 loop reads CASSLGSSGANVLTF. CDR3 DNA sequence: TGTGCCAGCAGCTTAGGTTCGTCTGGGGCCAACGTCCTGACTTTC. Filled out from reference TRBV7-3 and TRBJ2-6, the complete variable domain reads GAGVSQTPSNKVTEKGKYVELRCDPISGHTALYWYRQSLGQGPEFLIYFQGTGAADDSGLPNDRFFAVRPEGSVSTLKIQRTERGDSAVYLCASSLGSSGANVLTFGAGSRLTVL.

The V call is TRBV10-3, the J call TRBJ1-4, with 9 bases aligning to TRBD1. The V gene end was trimmed by 6 bases and the J gene end by 7 bases; junction bases not matched to a gene: 6. The germline V gene has CDR1 ENHRY and CDR2 SYGVKD. The CDR3 sequence is 14 residues long. DNA of the CDR3: TGTGCCATCAGGCCGGGACAGGGAAGTGAAAAACTGTTTTTT. It translates to CAIRPGQGSEKLFF.

The rearrangement uses TRBV5-1 and TRBJ1-1, with 11 bases fitting TRBD1. The germline V gene encodes CDR1 SGHRS and CDR2 YFSETQ. This CDR3 is built from 16 residues. V gave up 0 bases and J gave up 3 bases; unmatched junction bases: 4. The CDR3 DNA sequence: TGCGCCAGCAGCTTGGAGGGGACAGGGGGGCACACTGAAGCTTTCTTT. It specifies CASSLEGTGGHTEAFF.

This chain links TRBV5-1 with TRBJ1-2, with D maybe TRBD1 (5 bases). Trimming removed 4 bases at V and 8 bases at J, with 15 bases between. The CDR3 length is 13 residues. CDR1 and CDR2 (germline): SGHRS, YFSETQ. The CDR3 spells CASSGGRTGGYTF. CDR3 coding DNA: TGCGCCAGCAGCGGGGGACGGACCGGGGGCTACACCTTC.

This chain connects TRBV12-5 to TRBJ1-1; TRBD1 matches 9 bases. After removal of 0 bases from V and 6 bases from J, the junction contained 14 bases not matched to a gene. CDR3 length: 18 residues. Germline V gene lookup returns CDR1 LGHNT and CDR2 FRNRAP. CDR3 sequence (DNA): TGTGCTAGTGGTTTGGTACGGAGTATAACAGGGGGCCGCGCTGAAGCTTTCTTT. This encodes CASGLVRSITGGRAEAFF.

The gene calls are TRBV5-1 and TRBJ2-5; 9 bases are a match to TRBD2. The CDR3 totals 17 residues. From germline, CDR1 is SGHRS and CDR2 YFSETQ. With V trimmed by 3 bases and J by 4 bases, 13 bases remained unmatched. In DNA form, the CDR3 reads TGCGCCAGCAGCTCCGCGCCGGGTAGCGGGGGAATAGAGACCCAGTACTTC. This sequence encodes CASSSAPGSGGIETQYF.